What follows are 19 T cell receptor beta chains derived from one specimen sequenced in a study of post-analysis software for immune sequencing data (dated by TCRdb to between 2014 and 2017). Overall study outcomes, separate from this receptor: Patients showed significantly higher frequencies than controls for roughly 5 TRBV segments, among them TRBV5-6, TRBV5-1 and TRBV20-1.

These TCRs are of unknown antigen specificity. The library was generated by PCR. Instrument on record: Illumina HiSeq 2500. To reduce PCR and sequencing biases, unique molecular identifiers were incorporated into the TCR beta cDNA libraries. Clones were called with MiXCR by TCRdb after fastp trimmed the public reads at Q25, and only in-frame beta chains were retained. Records with the same CDR3 protein are collapsed into one entry carrying the most frequent genes and DNA. In all, the sample holds 150,000 to 200,000 distinct CDR3 sequences, and about 30% of those were seen once. The ten top clones hold approximately 1.4% of the sample. The sample was blood. The receptors originated from a girl aged 10 to 17 with multiple sclerosis.

As for this clonotype: Being one base from a much bigger clone, this may be a read error. CDR3 amino acids: CASSAKSSFPNYGYTF. The CDR3 region has the DNA TGTGCCAGCAGCGCAAAAAGTTCTTTTCCTAACTATGGCTACACCTTC. The chain combines TRBV9 with TRBJ1-2; D is undetermined. The CDR3 sequence is 16 residues long. Trimming removed 3 bases from V and 0 bases from J, with 15 bases in between. Germline-derived CDR1 and CDR2 are SGDLS and YYNGEE.

The rearrangement links TRBV20-1 to TRBJ2-1; the match to TRBD2 covers 15 bases. The CDR3 is made up of 15 amino acids. The germline CDR1 and CDR2 sequences are DFQATT and SNEGSKA (reference sequence). V was clipped by 5 bases and J by 7 bases; unmatched bases: 6. This CDR3 reads CSAGTSGRTDNEQFF. DNA for the CDR3: TGCAGTGCTGGGACTAGCGGGAGGACCGATAATGAGCAGTTCTTC.

This clonotype occurred many times. The CDR3 spells CATSREREETTYNEQFF. DNA of the CDR3: TGTGCCACCAGTAGGGAGCGGGAGGAAACGACCTACAATGAGCAGTTCTTC. The V and J genes are TRBV24-1 and TRBJ2-1, with TRBD2 matching 9 bases. CDR3 size: 17 residues. J lost 2 bases, V lost 6 bases, and 10 bases had no gene match. In germline, CDR1 is KGHDR, CDR2 SFDVKD.

There are many counts of this clonotype. The chain's CDR3 is CATSGNTDTQYF. CDR3 sequence (DNA): TGTGCCACCTCCGGGAATACAGATACGCAGTATTTT. The V and J genes are TRBV6-1 and TRBJ2-3, with D possibly matching TRBD2 (5 bases). This CDR3 comprises 12 residues. Germline V lookup: CDR1 MNHNS, CDR2 SASEGT. Trimming shortened V by 10 bases and J by 3 bases, and 11 bases separated the two germline ends.

This clonotype has ten or more counts. J is TRBJ1-2 and V is TRBV15; D unresolved. Trimming removed 0 bases at V and 4 bases at J, with 9 bases between. CDR1 and CDR2 (germline): LNHNV, YYDKDF (reference sequence). The CDR3 is 14 amino acids. The CDR3 DNA reads as TGTGCCACCAGCAGAGATCACGGACTCTATGGCTACACCTTC. This sequence encodes CATSRDHGLYGYTF.

To note about this clonotype: A much more abundant neighbour one base away suggests this may be a read error. The CDR3 does not end in the conserved phenylalanine or tryptophan, so this is likely a read error. This chain connects TRBV7-2 to TRBJ2-1; weak D call: TRBD2 (8 bases). CDR1 is SGHTA and CDR2 is FQGNSA in the germline V gene. The ends were cut back, 5 bases at V and 8 bases at J, with 25 bases in the middle. CDR3 length: 17 amino acids. DNA for the CDR3: TGTGCCAGCAGCACCCAGGGGGTGGGACTAGTAAATCATGAGCAGTTCCTC. The encoded protein is CASSTQGVGLVNHEQFL.

The CDR3 is CSATRGAFTGELFF. DNA for the CDR3: TGCAGTGCTACCCGGGGTGCCTTCACCGGGGAGCTGTTTTTT. The V call is TRBV20-1, the J call TRBJ2-2; D is possibly TRBD2 (5 bases). Looked up from germline, CDR1 is DFQATT and CDR2 is SNEGSKA (reference sequence). The CDR3 has 14 amino acids. V gave up 4 bases and J gave up 4 bases, with 13 bases separating them.

This chain connects TRBV6-4 to TRBJ1-1; D unclear. Deletions cut 2 bases from V and 5 bases from J, with 15 bases between. CDR1 and CDR2 (germline): MRHNA, SNTAGT. This CDR3 has 15 amino acids. The CDR3 bases are TGTGCCAGCAGTGACCCATCTAGAATGGGGACTGAAGCTTTCTTT. Amino acids: CASSDPSRMGTEAFF.

This clonotype was found many times. The chain uses TRBV20-1 and TRBJ2-5; D gene uncertain. Germline assignment: CDR1 DFQATT and CDR2 SNEGSKA (reference sequence). CDR3 length: 17 residues. V lost 1 base and J lost 2, with 20 bases in between. CDR3 amino acids: CSARGIPGYTPQETQYF. DNA of the CDR3: TGCAGTGCTAGAGGGATCCCGGGTTATACCCCTCAAGAGACCCAGTACTTC.

V is TRBV28 and J is TRBJ2-1; 7 bases map to TRBD1. Germline CDR1 MDHEN, CDR2 SYDVKM. The ends lost 6 bases at V and 4 bases at J; junction bases unmatched: 9. The CDR3 length is 15 residues. The CDR3 loop reads CASSRGLTGYNEQFF. For the CDR3, the DNA is TGTGCCAGCAGCCGTGGACTGACAGGGTACAATGAGCAGTTCTTC.

The genes are TRBV7-2 and TRBJ2-3; 7 nucleotides align to TRBD1. Germline V gene sequence: CDR1 SGHTA, CDR2 FQGNSA. The ends lost 2 bases at V and 14 bases at J; junction bases unmatched: 25. This CDR3 has 18 residues. Here the CDR3 reads CASSLQGVGMRLGEKLYF. The CDR3 DNA reads as TGTGCCAGCAGCTTACAGGGGGTGGGAATGAGATTAGGTGAAAAACTGTATTTT.

This clonotype was counted ten times or more. This chain joins TRBV25-1 and TRBJ1-2; no clear D gene. Germline CDR1 and CDR2: MGHDK and SYGVNS. CDR3 length: 11 residues. The ends were cut back, 1 base at V and 10 bases at J, with 7 bases in the middle. The CDR3 spells CASSESASYTF. CDR3 nucleotides: TGTGCCAGCAGTGAATCAGCATCCTACACCTTC.

This clonotype occurred many times. V and J are TRBV12-3 or TRBV12-4 and TRBJ2-1; 12 nucleotides align to TRBD2. CDR3 length: 14 amino acids. V lost 7 bases and J lost 8; bases outside the gene matches: 6. The CDR3 is CASILASGRDEQFF. The CDR3, as DNA: TGTGCCAGCATCCTCGCTAGCGGGAGGGATGAGCAGTTCTTC.

This clonotype was picked up many times. The rearrangement joins TRBV10-3 to TRBJ2-7; the D call may be TRBD1 or TRBD2 (5 bases each). CDR1 is ENHRY, CDR2 SYGVKD, per germline. The length of the CDR3 is 11 residues. V lost 8 bases to trimming and J lost 6 bases, with 11 bases between them. DNA of the CDR3: TGTGCCATCGGGGGTAGTCCCGAGCAGTACTTC. It encodes CAIGGSPEQYF.

This clonotype showed up many times. V usage is TRBV4-1 and J usage is TRBJ2-3; no definite D call. In germline, CDR1 is MGHRA, CDR2 YSYEKL. The germline V and J ends were trimmed by 0 bases and 0 bases, with 16 bases remaining between them. This CDR3 has 18 residues. The CDR3 here is CASSQEAFPGSSTDTQYF. In DNA form, the CDR3 reads TGCGCCAGCAGCCAAGAAGCATTCCCCGGATCTAGCACAGATACGCAGTATTTT.

As for this clonotype: A much larger clone differs by one base, so this may be a read error. The J gene is TRBJ1-2, the V gene TRBV12-3 or TRBV12-4, with 11 bases fitting TRBD1. The CDR3 runs 13 residues. The CDR3 is CARSPGTGGGYTF. The CDR3 DNA sequence: TGTGCCCGCAGTCCAGGGACAGGGGGAGGCTACACCTTC.

This chain joins TRBV3-1 and TRBJ2-5; possibly TRBD2 for D (6 bases). With the DNA end fitting TRBJ2-7 better, the J assignment may be wrong. The CDR3 contains 14 residues. Germline CDR1 LGHDT, CDR2 YNNKEL (reference sequence). The CDR3 is CASSQGAGRYEQYF. CDR3 nucleotide sequence: TGTGCCAGCAGCCAAGGGGCAGGGAGGTACGAGCAGTACTTC.

This clonotype was counted at least ten times. The chain recombines TRBV5-6 with TRBJ2-7; 12 bases are a match to TRBD1. V lost 3 bases, J lost 7 bases, and 8 bases stayed unmatched. In germline, CDR1 is SGHDT, CDR2 YYEEEE. The CDR3 runs to 15 residues. Written as DNA, the CDR3 is TGTGCCAGCAGCTCCCGGGACAGGGGGCGAAGGGAGCAGTACTTC. Protein sequence: CASSSRDRGRREQYF.

This clonotype has just a few counts. The gene calls are TRBV4-1 and TRBJ1-3, with unresolved D. In germline, CDR1 is MGHRA, CDR2 YSYEKL. V lost 3 bases and J lost 0, with 15 bases in between. This CDR3 is built from 17 residues. This CDR3 reads CASSHIGLRRSGNTIYF. The DNA for the CDR3 is TGCGCCAGCAGCCACATAGGCTTGCGTCGCTCTGGAAACACCATATATTTT.